These 2 T cell receptor beta chains were all obtained from the same sample, sequenced in a study of shared clonotypes between healthy human individuals. Clones were read by immunoSEQ multiplex PCR, and TCRdb kept only the in-frame ones, dropping some. The repertoire holds around 2,000,000 clones, 85% to 95% seen once, with around 0.13% in the top ten. Specimen: naive CD4+ T cells sorted from blood. As to subset: CD45RA+ positively selected. These receptors were taken from a man aged 18 to 30 in good health.

J is TRBJ1-6 and V is TRBV30, with a weak D call TRBD1 (5 bases). CDR1 and CDR2 from the germline V gene are GTSNPN and SVGIG (reference sequence). V lost 7 bases, J lost 6 bases, and 13 bases lay in between. There are 13 residues in the CDR3. The DNA of the CDR3 is TGTGCCTCGACGCAGGGCGGTAATTCACCCCTCCACTTT. Protein product: CASTQGGNSPLHF.

The CDR3 loop is CASTDNEGPYEAFF. CDR3 in DNA: TGTGCCAGCACCGACAACGAGGGACCATATGAAGCTTTCTTT. The chain recombines TRBV6-6 with TRBJ1-1, with D possibly being TRBD1 (5 bases). CDR3 length: 14 amino acids. The germline gives CDR1 MNHNY, CDR2 SVGAGI (reference sequence). Trimming stripped 7 bases from V and 7 bases from J, with 19 bases between.